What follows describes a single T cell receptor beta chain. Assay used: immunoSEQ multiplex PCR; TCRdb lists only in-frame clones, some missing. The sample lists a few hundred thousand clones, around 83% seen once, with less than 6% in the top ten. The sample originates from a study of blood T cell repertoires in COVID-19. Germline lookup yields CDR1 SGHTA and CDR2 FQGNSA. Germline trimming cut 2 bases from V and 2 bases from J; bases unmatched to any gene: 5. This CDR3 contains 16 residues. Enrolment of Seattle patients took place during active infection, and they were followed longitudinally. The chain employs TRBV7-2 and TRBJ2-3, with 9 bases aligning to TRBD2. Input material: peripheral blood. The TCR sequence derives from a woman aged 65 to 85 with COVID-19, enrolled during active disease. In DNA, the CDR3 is TGTGCCAGCAGCTTAAGGCGGGAGGGAACCACAGATACGCAGTATTTT. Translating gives CASSLRREGTTDTQYF.